This T cell receptor (beta chain) was obtained from a study of shared clonotypes between healthy human individuals. This CDR3 region has 14 residues. Germline lookup yields CDR1 SGHRS and CDR2 YFSETQ. V was clipped by 7 bases and J by 5 bases, with 19 bases between them. Samples underwent the assay at deep level. Sequencing was performed with immunoSEQ multiplex PCR; in TCRdb, only in-frame clones are kept and a portion is missing. The sample holds 2 million to 2.5 million clones, more than 80% seen once. Negatively enriched CD4+ T cells were divided by CD45RA into naive and memory. This rearrangement joins TRBV5-1 to TRBJ2-7; a possible D gene is TRBD2 (6 bases). The sequence was obtained from a man younger than 35 in good health. Some clones in this sample may be carry-over from other donors' samples. Sequences were obtained from naive CD4+ T cells from PBMCs. The sample's subset: CD45RA+ positively selected. As DNA, the CDR3 is TGCGCCAGCGGTACGGGACTCTCGAACCACGAGCAGTACTTC. As protein: CASGTGLSNHEQYF.